This T cell receptor (beta chain) was recorded in a study of blood T cells in healthy people across ages. A note on this clonotype: Its specificity is not known.

Regarding the study as a whole: Age showed a roughly linear inverse relationship with TCR beta diversity per million T cells. Unsorted PBMCs ruled out conclusive naive versus antigen-experienced comparison.

Germline CDR1 reads SGHKS; CDR2 reads YYEKEE (reference sequence). Trimming stripped 2 bases from V and 6 bases from J, with 9 bases between. The CDR3 loop spans 12 amino acids. It was with a sample-barcoded 5' primer and a J-beta primer mix that a second PCR of roughly 6 to 11 cycles was run. At least 3 million CDR3-containing paired-end reads were obtained per sample. Each CDR3 protein gets one entry after TCRdb re-called the 5' RACE reads with MiXCR. Seen here are 600,000 or so distinct CDR3 sequences, approximately 21% observed once, and the top ten hold roughly 3.4%. Sequencing input: blood. The J gene is TRBJ2-7, the V gene TRBV5-5; D unclear. This receptor was obtained from a man between 65 and 79 years old in good health. CDR3 sequence (DNA): TGTGCCAGCAGCTTTTTTATGGGCGAGCAGTACTTC. The encoded protein is CASSFFMGEQYF.